Following are 28 T cell receptor beta chains from one sample sequenced in a study of low-dose radiotherapy and immunotherapy resistance in tumors. Time point of the sample: after trial treatment. Noted treatment: LDRT plus nivolumab, ipilimumab, low-dose cyclophosphamide and aspirin (RACIN trial). First-strand cDNA used TRAV- and TRBV-specific primers, covering alpha and beta chains. Using a constant-region primer together with a V-primer adapter, TCRs were subjected to 15 to 25 PCR cycles of amplification. TCRdb recomputed calls from the reads with MiXCR, one row per CDR3 protein. This sample has more than 50,000 distinct CDR3 sequences, with approximately 22% found just once. Here the sequenced sample was PBMCs, taken after low-dose radiotherapy plus immunotherapy. All receptors come from a male donor with prostate cancer.

This clonotype has a count of ten or more. The V call is TRBV19, the J call TRBJ2-2, with a weak D call TRBD2 (7 bases). CDR1 LNHDA and CDR2 SQIVND come from the germline V gene (reference sequence). The V gene lost 7 bases and the J gene lost 7 bases, with 19 bases spanning the gap. This CDR3 has 15 residues. The CDR3 DNA is TGTGCCAGTAAGGGCGGGGGCCAGTTGGTCGGGGAGCTGTTTTTT. As protein: CASKGGGQLVGELFF.

Details on this clonotype: A far more abundant clone sits one base away, making this likely a read error. The genes are TRBV6-2 or TRBV6-3 and TRBJ2-7, with 11 bases aligning to TRBD2. The CDR3 extends over 16 amino acids. V lost 5 bases to trimming and J lost 7 bases; unmatched junction nucleotides: 13. Germline values: CDR1 MNHEY, CDR2 SVGEGT. CDR3 DNA sequence: TGTGCCAGCAGTGGGGGTGGGACTAGCGGTGTAAATGAGCAGTACTTC. The encoded protein is CASSGGGTSGVNEQYF.

This clonotype was detected many times. The V gene is TRBV20-1, the J gene TRBJ2-1; the match to TRBD1 covers 11 bases. Germline V gene data show CDR1 as DFQATT and CDR2 as SNEGSKA (reference sequence). Trimming took 3 bases from V and 2 from J; bases not matched to a gene: 3. The CDR3 totals 15 residues. The CDR3 DNA sequence: TGCAGTGCTAGCGGGGGACAGGGGGCCTACAATGAGCAGTTCTTC. Translation gives CSASGGQGAYNEQFF.

This clonotype was recorded many times. V and J are TRBV5-1 and TRBJ1-2; the D gene is possibly TRBD1 (5 bases). This CDR3 has 14 amino acids. V dropped 4 bases and J dropped 7 bases, with 17 bases sitting between them. Per the germline V gene, CDR1 is SGHRS and CDR2 is YFSETQ. DNA for the CDR3: TGCGCCAGCAGCCCCCTCGAGGGGCCGGGTGGCTACACCTTC. Protein sequence: CASSPLEGPGGYTF.

This clonotype was detected many times. The gene calls are TRBV5-1 and TRBJ2-7; no clear D gene. This CDR3 is built from 13 residues. V was clipped by 2 bases and J by 2 bases, with 8 bases between them. CDR1 SGHRS and CDR2 YFSETQ come from the germline V gene. The CDR3 DNA is TGCGCCAGCAGCTTTTCTCAGCCCTACGAGCAGTACTTC. Protein: CASSFSQPYEQYF.

At least ten counts were recorded for this clonotype. The chain couples TRBV11-2 to TRBJ2-5; possible D gene TRBD1, 5 bases. The CDR3 sequence is 14 residues long. The V end lost 3 bases, the J end lost 5 bases, and 13 bases lay between the germline ends. CDR1 is SGHAT, CDR2 FQNNGV, per germline. The CDR3 sequence: CASSLAGMRETQYF. The CDR3 region has the DNA TGTGCCAGCAGCTTGGCAGGGATGAGGGAGACCCAGTACTTC.

This clonotype was seen at least ten times. The chain uses TRBV28 and TRBJ1-2; a weak D match, TRBD1 (6 bases). The germline V gene has CDR1 MDHEN and CDR2 SYDVKM. This CDR3 has 14 amino acids. Trimming took 5 bases from V and 3 from J, leaving 13 bases between them. CDR3 nucleotide sequence: TGTGCCAGCAGTACGTCCCGACAGGACTATGGCTACACCTTC. Its protein product is CASSTSRQDYGYTF.

This clonotype was seen a handful of times. V gene TRBV11-2 combines with J gene TRBJ1-2; D not resolved. The CDR3 runs to 14 residues. Germline V gene data show CDR1 as SGHAT and CDR2 as FQNNGV. V was pared by 0 bases and J by 5 bases, with 10 bases between. CDR3 in amino acids: CASSLEPGAYGYTF. CDR3 nucleotide sequence: TGTGCCAGCAGCTTAGAGCCCGGAGCGTATGGCTACACCTTC.

The chain links TRBV5-4 to TRBJ2-1, with 8 bases lining up with TRBD1. The junction had 12 bases not matched to a gene; V was cut back by 3 bases and J by 4 bases. This CDR3 has 17 residues. Germline V gives CDR1 SGHNT, CDR2 YYREEE (reference sequence). CDR3 DNA sequence: TGTGCCAGCAGCTCCCCGGTAGGACAGGGAGGATACAATGAGCAGTTCTTC. Residues: CASSSPVGQGGYNEQFF.

This clonotype was seen repeatedly, ten times or more. The J gene is TRBJ2-7, the V gene TRBV5-1; 7 positions agree with TRBD2. The germline gives CDR1 SGHRS, CDR2 YFSETQ. Trimming removed 4 bases from V and 3 bases from J; junction bases left unmatched: 10. The CDR3 is 15 amino acids. The CDR3: CASSLRQPGGYEQYF. CDR3 sequence (DNA): TGCGCCAGCAGCCTAAGACAACCGGGAGGCTACGAGCAGTACTTC.

This clonotype was counted ten times or more. CDR3 nucleotide sequence: TGCAGCGTTTTAAACTCCCGTGGAGGGACCTACACTGAAGCTTTCTTT. The encoded protein is CSVLNSRGGTYTEAFF. This chain connects TRBV29-1 to TRBJ1-1; TRBD1 might be the D (5 bases). The CDR3 totals 16 residues. With 5 bases removed from V and 3 bases from J, the gap between germline ends came to 22 bases. Germline V gene data show CDR1 as SQVTM and CDR2 as ANQGSEA. Full variable domain (outside the CDR3, taken from reference TRBV29-1 and TRBJ1-1): SAVISQKPSRDICQRGTSLTIQCQVDSQVTMMFWYRQQPGQSLTLIATANQGSEATYESGFVIDKFPISRPNLTFSTLTVSNMSPEDSSIYLCSVLNSRGGTYTEAFFGQGTRLTVV.

Relative to its sample, this clonotype is medium-sized (0.01 to 0.1%). V is TRBV28 and J is TRBJ2-7, with TRBD2 as a possible D gene (5 bases). This CDR3 is built from 14 residues. The germline V gene encodes CDR1 MDHEN and CDR2 SYDVKM. Trimming took 6 bases from V and 3 from J, leaving 15 bases between them. For the CDR3, the DNA is TGTGCCAGCAGCGGCGCAGCGGTGGTCTACGAGCAGTACTTC. This sequence encodes CASSGAAVVYEQYF.

The rearrangement uses TRBV18 and TRBJ1-1, with TRBD1 matching 9 bases. J lost 4 bases, V lost 8 bases, and 5 bases had no gene match. The CDR3 contains 13 residues. Germline CDR1 is KGHSH and CDR2 is LQKENI. The CDR3 region has the DNA TGTGCCAGCAGAAGACAGGGGGGCACTGAAGCTTTCTTT. Amino acid sequence: CASRRQGGTEAFF. Filled out from reference TRBV18 and TRBJ1-1, the complete variable domain reads NAGVMQNPRHLVRRRGQEARLRCSPMKGHSHVYWYRQLPEEGLKFMVYLQKENIIDESGMPKERFSAEFPKEGPSILRIQQVVRGDSAAYFCASRRQGGTEAFFGQGTRLTVV.

About this clonotype itself: It differs at one base from a far larger clone, so likely a read error. The chain carries TRBV10-1 and TRBJ2-7; D not certain. Trimming took 3 bases from V and 7 from J, leaving 19 bases between them. Germline V lookup: CDR1 WNHNN, CDR2 SYGVQD (reference sequence). The CDR3 has 15 residues. The CDR3 DNA sequence: TGCGCCAGCAGTGATCGGGCCAGCTCCTACAATGAGCAGTACTTC. This gives the protein CASSDRASSYNEQYF.

This clonotype was observed at least ten times. This rearrangement joins TRBV11-2 to TRBJ2-3; 9 bases fit TRBD1. This CDR3 has 15 residues. Germline assignment: CDR1 SGHAT and CDR2 FQNNGV. V lost 2 bases, J lost 1 base, and 1 base stayed unmatched. CDR3 in DNA: TGTGCCAGCAGCTTAACAGGGGGCCGCACAGATACGCAGTATTTT. Translation gives CASSLTGGRTDTQYF.

In its sample, this clonotype was seen many times. This chain links TRBV27 with TRBJ2-7; D is ambiguous. The ends were cut back, 5 bases at V and 3 bases at J, with 14 bases in the middle. Germline-derived CDR1 and CDR2 are MNHEY and SMNVEV (reference sequence). The CDR3 is 14 amino acids. The CDR3, as DNA: TGTGCCAGCAGTCCGTTTGGATGGGGCTACGAGCAGTACTTC. Encoded protein: CASSPFGWGYEQYF.

Many counts were recorded for this clonotype. The J gene is TRBJ2-5, the V gene TRBV29-1; the D gene is possibly TRBD2 (5 bases). The V and J ends lost 6 bases and 5 bases respectively, with 13 bases between them. The V gene's germline CDR1 is SQVTM and CDR2 ANQGSEA. The CDR3 extends over 12 amino acids. The DNA of the CDR3 is TGCAGCGTCCCCCTAGCCGGGGAGACCCAGTACTTC. Protein product: CSVPLAGETQYF.

This clonotype was counted ten times or more. The chain employs TRBV6-5 and TRBJ1-2, with no clear D. The CDR3 is 16 residues long. V shed 7 bases and J shed 0 bases, with 18 bases lying between them. The germline V gene has CDR1 MNHEY and CDR2 SVGAGI. The CDR3 nucleotides read TGTGCCAGCAAACTTCGGGAGCGCCTTACTAACTATGGCTACACCTTC. It specifies CASKLRERLTNYGYTF.

There are many counts of this clonotype. This chain uses TRBV28 with TRBJ2-1; D not resolved. The length of the CDR3 is 14 residues. V shed 1 base and J shed 1 base, with 5 bases lying between them. Germline V lookup: CDR1 MDHEN, CDR2 SYDVKM. The CDR3 loop is CASSLSASYNEQFF. DNA for the CDR3: TGTGCCAGCAGTTTATCAGCTTCCTACAATGAGCAGTTCTTC.

This clonotype appeared many times. The V call is TRBV6-5, the J call TRBJ2-7; a weak D match, TRBD2 (6 bases). This CDR3 region has 15 residues. CDR1 MNHEY and CDR2 SVGAGI come from the germline V gene. With 0 bases removed from V and 2 bases from J, the gap between germline ends came to 11 bases. CDR3 amino acids: CASSYSRDSTYEQYF. The CDR3, as DNA: TGTGCCAGCAGTTACTCCCGGGACTCAACCTACGAGCAGTACTTC.

With regard to this clonotype: A far more abundant clone sits one base away, making this likely a read error. V usage is TRBV27 and J usage is TRBJ1-1, with D possibly matching TRBD1 (5 bases). The germline CDR1 and CDR2 sequences are MNHEY and SMNVEV (reference sequence). The CDR3 has 15 residues. CDR3 region: CASRAAGGSLREALF. The CDR3 DNA is TGTGCCAGCAGGGCGGCCGGGGGGTCCCTCCGTGAAGCTTTATTT.

Ten or more counts support this clonotype. The chain combines TRBV7-8 with TRBJ2-7; 7 nucleotides agree with TRBD2. The CDR3 runs to 14 residues. Germline V CDR1 and CDR2: SGHVS, FQNEAQ. J gave up 3 bases and V 2 bases, and 4 bases lay outside the gene matches. The CDR3, as DNA: TGTGCCAGCAGCTTAAGCGGGACCATCTACGAGCAGTACTTC. As protein: CASSLSGTIYEQYF.

The table lists this clonotype with many counts. The genes are TRBV10-3 and TRBJ2-3; 9 bases match TRBD1. The CDR3 sequence is 15 residues long. CDR1 is ENHRY, CDR2 SYGVKD, per germline. After removal of 3 bases from V and 1 base from J, the junction contained 2 bases not matched to a gene. The CDR3 sequence is CAISDRDRGTDTQYF. CDR3 nucleotide sequence: TGTGCCATCAGTGATCGGGACAGGGGCACAGATACGCAGTATTTT.

The table lists this clonotype with many counts. This chain uses TRBV6-2 or TRBV6-3 with TRBJ2-1; 11 nucleotides agree with TRBD2. The CDR3 is made up of 14 amino acids. V lost 6 bases, J lost 4 bases, and 2 bases stayed unmatched. CDR1 MNHEY and CDR2 SVGEGT come from the germline V gene. The CDR3 bases are TGTGCCAGCAGACTAGCGGGAGATTACAATGAGCAGTTCTTC. Amino acid sequence: CASRLAGDYNEQFF.

The J gene is TRBJ2-1, the V gene TRBV5-1; 7 nucleotides align to TRBD1. The CDR3 covers 17 residues. J gave up 6 bases and V 0 bases, and 12 bases lay outside the gene matches. Germline V gene sequence: CDR1 SGHRS, CDR2 YFSETQ. CDR3 sequence (DNA): TGCGCCAGCAGCTTGGACGACAGGGTTTCTAACGGCAATGAGCAGTTCTTC. Its protein is CASSLDDRVSNGNEQFF. The variable domain in full, with the rest retrieved from reference TRBV5-1 and TRBJ2-1, is KAGVTQTPRYLIKTRGQQVTLSCSPISGHRSVSWYQQTPGQGLQFLFEYFSETQRNKGNFPGRFSGRQFSNSRSEMNVSTLELGDSALYLCASSLDDRVSNGNEQFFGPGTRLTVL.

The DNA for the CDR3 is TGCAGTGCTAGAGATATCGGGGAGACCCAGTACTTC. Translated: CSARDIGETQYF. The J gene is TRBJ2-5, the V gene TRBV20-1; D gene uncertain. This CDR3 region has 12 residues. Germline CDR1 is DFQATT and CDR2 is SNEGSKA (reference sequence). Trimming cost V 0 bases and J 5 bases, with 7 bases left between them.

This clonotype was seen many times. The chain links TRBV27 to TRBJ2-2; 14 bases line up with TRBD2. This CDR3 contains 17 residues. V was clipped by 7 bases and J by 2 bases; unmatched bases: 6. In germline, CDR1 is MNHEY, CDR2 SMNVEV (reference sequence). CDR3 sequence (DNA): TGTGCCAGCAAGCGGACTAGCGGGAGGCTTAACACCGGGGAGCTGTTTTTT. Protein product: CASKRTSGRLNTGELFF.

The table lists this clonotype with many counts. The rearrangement joins TRBV29-1 to TRBJ2-1; TRBD1 matches 11 bases. Germline V gives CDR1 SQVTM, CDR2 ANQGSEA. The CDR3 spans 16 residues. The trim removed 3 bases at V and 2 bases at J, leaving 6 bases unmatched. CDR3 nucleotide sequence: TGCAGCGTTGAGGGACAGGGGGTTGGGACCTACAATGAGCAGTTCTTC. Its translation: CSVEGQGVGTYNEQFF.